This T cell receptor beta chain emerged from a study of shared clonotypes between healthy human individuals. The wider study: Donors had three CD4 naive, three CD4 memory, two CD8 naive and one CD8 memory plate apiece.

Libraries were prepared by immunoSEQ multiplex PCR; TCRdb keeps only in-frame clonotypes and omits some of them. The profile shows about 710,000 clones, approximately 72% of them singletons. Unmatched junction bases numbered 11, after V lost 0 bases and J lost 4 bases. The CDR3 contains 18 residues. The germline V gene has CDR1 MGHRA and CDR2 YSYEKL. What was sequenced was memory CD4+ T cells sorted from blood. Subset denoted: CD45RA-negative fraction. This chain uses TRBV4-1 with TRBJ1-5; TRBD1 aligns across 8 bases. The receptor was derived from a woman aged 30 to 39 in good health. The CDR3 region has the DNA TGCGCCAGCAGCCAAGATTGGACAGGGTTATATCGGAATCAGCCCCAGCATTTT. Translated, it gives CASSQDWTGLYRNQPQHF.